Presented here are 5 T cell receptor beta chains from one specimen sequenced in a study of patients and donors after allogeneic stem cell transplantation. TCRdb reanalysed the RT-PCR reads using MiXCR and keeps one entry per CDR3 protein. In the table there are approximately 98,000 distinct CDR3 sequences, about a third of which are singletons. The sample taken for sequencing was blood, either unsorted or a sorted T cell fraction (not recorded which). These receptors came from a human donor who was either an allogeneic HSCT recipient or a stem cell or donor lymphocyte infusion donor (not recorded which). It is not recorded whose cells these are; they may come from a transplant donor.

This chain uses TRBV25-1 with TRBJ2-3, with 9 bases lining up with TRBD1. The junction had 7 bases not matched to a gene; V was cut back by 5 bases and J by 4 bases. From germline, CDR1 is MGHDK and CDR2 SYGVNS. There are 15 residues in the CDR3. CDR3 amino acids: CASSRLGQGPDTQYF. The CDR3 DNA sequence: TGTGCCAGCAGTAGACTGGGACAGGGTCCAGATACGCAGTATTTT.

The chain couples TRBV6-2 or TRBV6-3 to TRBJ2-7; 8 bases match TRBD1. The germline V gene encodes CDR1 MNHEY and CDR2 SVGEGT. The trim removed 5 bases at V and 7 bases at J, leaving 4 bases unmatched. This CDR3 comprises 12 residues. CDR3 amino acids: CASSPTGVEQYF. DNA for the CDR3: TGTGCCAGCAGTCCGACAGGGGTTGAGCAGTACTTC.

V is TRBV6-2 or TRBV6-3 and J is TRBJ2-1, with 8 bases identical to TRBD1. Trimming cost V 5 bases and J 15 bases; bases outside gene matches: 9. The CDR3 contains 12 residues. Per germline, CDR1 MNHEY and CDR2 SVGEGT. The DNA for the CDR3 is TGTGCCAGCAGTGTTTCGGACAGGGTGACGTTCTTC. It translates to CASSVSDRVTFF.

CDR3 protein: CSARVNFKGVNTEAFF. CDR3 DNA sequence: TGCAGTGCTAGAGTTAATTTCAAGGGCGTGAACACTGAAGCTTTCTTT. This chain joins TRBV20-1 and TRBJ1-1; D ambiguous. Germline CDR1 is DFQATT and CDR2 is SNEGSKA (reference sequence). CDR3 length: 16 residues. The V gene lost 1 base and the J gene lost 0 bases, with 15 bases spanning the gap.

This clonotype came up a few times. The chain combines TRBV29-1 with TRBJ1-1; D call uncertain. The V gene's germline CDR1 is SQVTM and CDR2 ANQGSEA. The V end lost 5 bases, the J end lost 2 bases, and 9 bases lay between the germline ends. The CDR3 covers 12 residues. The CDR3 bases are TGCAGCGTTTTGAGGGTTAACACTGAAGCTTTCTTT. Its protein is CSVLRVNTEAFF. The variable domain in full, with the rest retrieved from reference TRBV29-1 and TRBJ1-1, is SAVISQKPSRDICQRGTSLTIQCQVDSQVTMMFWYRQQPGQSLTLIATANQGSEATYESGFVIDKFPISRPNLTFSTLTVSNMSPEDSSIYLCSVLRVNTEAFFGQGTRLTVV.